This is a list of T cell receptor beta chains from one sample in a study of blood T cell repertoires in COVID-19. Method: immunoSEQ multiplex PCR; TCRdb's copy keeps in-frame clones and lacks some. The data contain 150,000 to 160,000 clones, more than 80% of them singletons. Sequencing used peripheral blood. The receptors shown here come from a woman in her 40s with acute or convalescent COVID-19. The CDR3 runs from the conserved cysteine through the conserved F or W.

CAAAGYQNIQYF | TRBJ2-4 | TRBV24-1
CASSPYEGLAEADTQYF | TRBJ2-3 | TRBV3-1/TRBV3-2
CASSQVPARASYNEQFF | TRBJ2-1 | TRBV3-1/TRBV3-2
CASSIGQGNTGELFF | TRBJ2-2 | TRBV18
CASSTGTGGDGYTF | TRBJ1-2 | TRBV19
CAWQTGGNTEAFF | TRBJ1-1 | TRBV30
CASAREDTQYF | TRBJ2-3 | TRBV9
CASSLNVLAGLDEKLFF | TRBJ1-4 | TRBV7-9
CASREGGLGERVLTF | TRBJ2-6 | TRBV13
CASSAGLAATGELFF | TRBJ2-2 | TRBV11-3